The 3 T cell receptor beta chains in this list originate from one sample, sequenced in a study of PD-1 blockade in classical Hodgkin lymphoma. Sequencing was performed with immunoSEQ multiplex PCR; in TCRdb, only in-frame clones are kept and a portion is missing. The table records about 27,000 clones, about 72% of them present only once. Time point given: cycle 4 day 1 (C4D1), after 6 weeks of nivolumab. Every patient had relapsed following autologous stem cell transplantation, and cohorts differed in brentuximab vedotin exposure. The source material was peripheral blood mononuclear cells (PBMCs), sampled before the fourth cycle of nivolumab. These receptors originate from a human donor with classical Hodgkin lymphoma.

The chain recombines TRBV30 with TRBJ2-7, with 7 bases fitting TRBD2. Unmatched junction bases numbered 5, after V lost 3 bases and J lost 0 bases. Germline V gene sequence: CDR1 GTSNPN, CDR2 SVGIG (reference sequence). The CDR3 length is 14 residues. The CDR3 nucleotides are TGTGCCTGGAGAGCGAGCGGGACCTCCTACGAGCAGTACTTC. This codes for CAWRASGTSYEQYF.

The chain uses TRBV10-3 and TRBJ1-1, with a tentative D call TRBD1 (5 bases). Germline V gene data show CDR1 as ENHRY and CDR2 as SYGVKD. Trimming shortened V by 6 bases and J by 1 base, and 9 bases separated the two germline ends. This CDR3 has 13 residues. This CDR3 reads CAIRRDPNTEAFF. As DNA, the CDR3 is TGTGCCATCAGACGGGACCCGAACACTGAAGCTTTCTTT.

The chain combines TRBV7-8 with TRBJ1-1, with unresolved D. This CDR3 contains 15 residues. Germline CDR1 and CDR2: SGHVS and FQNEAQ. Trimming removed 5 bases at V and 4 bases at J, with 17 bases between. Here the CDR3 DNA reads TGTGCCAGCAGCGCTAGCGACTTAGTGGGCACTGAAGCTTTCTTT. Translating gives CASSASDLVGTEAFF.